Listed below are T cell receptor beta chains from one sample, sequenced in a study of T cell repertoires in cytomegalovirus infection. TCRdb reanalysed the reads using MiXCR and keeps one entry per CDR3 protein. Among around 240,000 distinct CDR3 sequences listed, 22% were seen once. Source material: CD8+ T cells from PBMCs. The source of these receptors is a human donor in good health (CMV status not recorded). Some clones in this sample may be carry-over from other donors' samples. The CDR3 runs from the conserved cysteine through the conserved F or W. D genes are given only for firm matches. The listing skips clone size in some rows; elsewhere it reads once, few, many or a size class.

d_call	cdr3_length	v_call	clone_size	j_call	cdr3_aa	cdr3_nt
TRBD2	16	TRBV3-1	.	TRBJ2-7	CASSHKTSGGSKEQYF	TGTGCCAGCAGCCACAAAACTAGCGGGGGCTCGAAAGAGCAGTACTTC
TRBD1	13	TRBV20-1	few	TRBJ2-1	CSALQTGQGEQFF	TGCAGTGCTCTACAGACAGGGCAGGGTGAGCAGTTCTTC
TRBD1	15	TRBV20-1	.	TRBJ1-5	CSARERTGLNQPQHF	TGCAGTGCTAGAGAAAGGACAGGGCTTAATCAGCCCCAGCATTTT
.	16	TRBV15	.	TRBJ2-5	CATSRVDRRYQETQYF	TGTGCCACCAGCAGAGTGGACAGACGGTACCAAGAGACCCAGTACTTC
.	14	TRBV27	few	TRBJ1-1	CASSLRAFLPEAFF	TGTGCCAGCAGTTTAAGGGCATTCTTACCTGAAGCTTTCTTT
.	12	TRBV28	.	TRBJ1-5	CASSPRPEPQHF	TGTGCCAGCAGTCCCCGCCCGGAGCCCCAGCATTTT
.	13	TRBV13	once	TRBJ2-7	CASSPPTGFEQYF	TGTGCCAGCAGCCCACCAACAGGGTTCGAGCAGTACTTC
.	14	TRBV13	few	TRBJ2-7	CASSLQGELYEQYF	TGTGCCAGCAGCTTACAAGGGGAACTTTACGAGCAGTACTTC
.	15	TRBV28	few	TRBJ1-1	CASSFPPGLNTEAFF	TGTGCCAGCAGTTTCCCTCCGGGACTGAACACTGAAGCTTTCTTT
TRBD2	14	TRBV10-3	many	TRBJ2-1	CAIRTSGEYNEQFF	TGTGCCATCAGGACTAGCGGGGAGTACAATGAGCAGTTCTTC
.	12	TRBV20-1	few	TRBJ1-1	CSVSQGLAEAFF	TGCAGTGTCTCTCAGGGTCTCGCTGAAGCTTTCTTT
.	16	TRBV4-1	.	TRBJ2-1	CASSQEVSSSYNEQFF	TGCGCCAGCAGCCAAGAGGTGTCGAGCTCCTACAATGAGCAGTTCTTC
TRBD2	16	TRBV14	.	TRBJ2-5	CASSQPNSGVQETQYF	TGTGCCAGCAGCCAACCTAATAGCGGGGTTCAAGAGACCCAGTACTTC
.	12	TRBV7-2	many	TRBJ1-2	CASSLRGLGYTF	TGTGCCAGCAGCTTAAGAGGGCTCGGCTACACCTTC
TRBD2	14	TRBV7-9	.	TRBJ2-1	CASSPLTSGEEQFF	TGTGCCAGCAGCCCGTTGACTAGCGGGGAGGAGCAGTTCTTC
.	15	TRBV6-6	.	TRBJ1-1	CAAREGGNMNTEAFF	TGTGCGGCGCGGGAGGGAGGAAACATGAACACTGAAGCTTTCTTT
.	13	TRBV5-6	.	TRBJ1-5	CASSLGTVLPQHF	TGTGCCAGCAGCTTGGGTACGGTCCTGCCCCAGCATTTT
.	14	TRBV12-3/TRBV12-4	few	TRBJ1-2	CASSPDIANYGYTF	TGTGCCAGCAGTCCCGACATCGCGAACTATGGCTACACCTTC
TRBD2	14	TRBV27	.	TRBJ2-7	CASSPSAGGSEQYF	TGTGCCAGCAGTCCCTCGGCGGGGGGAAGCGAGCAGTACTTC
.	10	TRBV2	.	TRBJ1-1	CASLNTEAFF	TGTGCCAGTTTGAACACTGAAGCTTTCTTT
TRBD2	16	TRBV20-1	.	TRBJ2-2	CSARRTSGGDTGELFF	TGCAGTGCTAGGCGGACTAGCGGGGGAGACACCGGGGAGCTGTTTTTT
TRBD1	15	TRBV29-1	few	TRBJ1-1	CSVEQGGGLSTEAFF	TGCAGCGTTGAACAGGGGGGCGGACTGAGCACTGAAGCTTTCTTT
TRBD1	15	TRBV5-4	.	TRBJ2-7	CASSGPGTGPSEQYF	TGTGCCAGCAGCGGGCCCGGGACAGGGCCATCCGAGCAGTACTTC
.	14	TRBV19	.	TRBJ2-1	CASSISGALNEQFF	TGTGCCAGTAGTATTTCAGGGGCCCTCAATGAGCAGTTCTTC
.	14	TRBV27	.	TRBJ2-2	CASVGRANTGELFF	TGTGCCAGCGTCGGCAGGGCGAACACCGGGGAGCTGTTTTTT
.	14	TRBV27	few	TRBJ2-7	CASSLSGSPYEQYF	TGTGCCAGCAGTTTAAGTGGGTCTCCCTACGAGCAGTACTTC
.	12	TRBV7-8	many	TRBJ1-1	CASSLGETEAFF	TGTGCCAGCAGCTTAGGGGAAACTGAAGCTTTCTTT
.	16	TRBV28	.	TRBJ1-6	CASTLGSVYYNSPLHF	TGTGCCAGCACTCTGGGTTCAGTCTACTATAATTCACCCCTCCACTTT
TRBD2	19	TRBV7-9	.	TRBJ2-1	CASSPRTPSLRAGDNEQFF	TGTGCCAGCAGCCCTAGAACTCCTTCCCTCAGGGCGGGGGACAATGAGCAGTTCTTC
TRBD1	15	TRBV12-3/TRBV12-4	.	TRBJ2-1	CASRPGGSSYNEQFF	TGTGCCAGCAGGCCAGGGGGAAGCTCCTACAATGAGCAGTTCTTC
.	13	TRBV6-6	.	TRBJ1-2	CASSYEDGYGYTF	TGTGCCAGCAGTTACGAGGACGGCTATGGCTACACCTTC
.	15	TRBV20-1	few	TRBJ2-7	CSARRSGSSSYEQYF	TGCAGTGCTCGCAGATCCGGGTCCTCCTCCTACGAGCAGTACTTC
.	16	TRBV5-1	few	TRBJ2-7	CASSSLSGPPDYEQYF	TGCGCCAGCAGCTCCTTATCCGGACCCCCCGACTACGAGCAGTACTTC
TRBD2	15	TRBV10-3	.	TRBJ2-1	CAISSTSGLDNEQFF	TGTGCCATCAGTTCGACTAGCGGGCTTGACAATGAGCAGTTCTTC
.	15	TRBV2	.	TRBJ1-1	CASSVGAAVNTEAFF	TGTGCCAGCAGTGTAGGGGCAGCAGTGAACACTGAAGCTTTCTTT
.	16	TRBV6-4	.	TRBJ2-2	CASSDLLGVNTGELFF	TGTGCCAGCAGTGACCTCCTAGGAGTAAACACCGGGGAGCTGTTTTTT
.	12	TRBV29-1	few	TRBJ1-2	CSVTDADHGYTF	TGCAGCGTAACTGACGCGGATCATGGCTACACCTTC
TRBD2	17	TRBV3-1	.	TRBJ2-7	CASSPSLLAGSSYEQYF	TGTGCCAGCAGCCCAAGCCTATTAGCGGGGAGCTCCTACGAGCAGTACTTC
TRBD2	15	TRBV27	few	TRBJ2-7	CASSRLAGELNEQYF	TGTGCCAGCAGCCGACTAGCGGGGGAATTGAACGAGCAGTACTTC
TRBD2	16	TRBV12-3/TRBV12-4	few	TRBJ2-2	CASSQDGGYTIGELFF	TGTGCCAGCAGTCAAGACGGGGGGTATACGATCGGGGAGCTGTTTTTT
TRBD2	18	TRBV28	few	TRBJ2-5	CASRIQLAGGPDVETQYF	TGTGCCAGCAGGATCCAACTAGCGGGGGGGCCCGACGTTGAGACCCAGTACTTC
TRBD2	15	TRBV9	few	TRBJ2-1	CASSISGSSYNEQFF	TGTGCCAGCAGCATTAGCGGGAGCTCCTACAATGAGCAGTTCTTC
.	13	TRBV19	few	TRBJ1-5	CASSMQGYQPQHF	TGTGCCAGTAGTATGCAGGGTTATCAGCCCCAGCATTTT
TRBD1	13	TRBV9	.	TRBJ2-1	CASNRDRDGEQFF	TGTGCCAGCAACCGGGACAGGGATGGTGAGCAGTTCTTC
.	12	TRBV7-2	many	TRBJ1-5	CASSIPNQPQHF	TGTGCCAGCAGCATCCCCAATCAGCCCCAGCATTTT
TRBD2	14	TRBV6-2/TRBV6-3	.	TRBJ2-7	CASSYRGLAYEQYF	TGTGCCAGCAGTTACCGAGGACTAGCCTACGAGCAGTACTTC
TRBD2	19	TRBV7-2	few	TRBJ2-1	CASSSLVRGGASSYNEQFF	TGTGCCAGCAGCTCCCTCGTGCGGGGGGGAGCCTCCTCCTACAATGAGCAGTTCTTC
.	13	TRBV7-2	many	TRBJ2-1	CASSRDWGNEQFF	TGTGCCAGCAGCCGGGACTGGGGCAATGAGCAGTTCTTC
.	15	TRBV7-3	.	TRBJ2-1	CASSLGSWEADEQFF	TGTGCCAGCAGCTTAGGTTCTTGGGAGGCGGATGAGCAGTTCTTC
TRBD1	14	TRBV28	few	TRBJ1-1	CASSVWTGGTEAFF	TGTGCCAGCAGCGTATGGACAGGCGGCACTGAAGCTTTCTTT
.	13	TRBV14	.	TRBJ1-1	CASSQAVWTEAFF	TGTGCCAGCAGCCAAGCGGTTTGGACTGAAGCTTTCTTT
.	14	TRBV2	.	TRBJ2-7	CASIGTREAYEQYF	TGTGCCAGCATTGGGACCAGGGAGGCCTACGAGCAGTACTTC
.	13	TRBV19	many	TRBJ1-1	CASSTGVGTEAFF	TGTGCCAGTAGTACAGGGGTGGGAACTGAAGCTTTCTTT
.	14	TRBV15	.	TRBJ2-3	CATSKMTGTDTQYF	TGTGCCACCAGCAAAATGACAGGCACAGATACGCAGTATTTT
.	17	TRBV6-2/TRBV6-3	large	TRBJ2-2	CASSSQQVDPNTGELFF	TGTGCCAGCAGTTCGCAACAGGTTGACCCGAACACCGGGGAGCTGTTTTTT
TRBD1	17	TRBV12-3/TRBV12-4	.	TRBJ1-1	CASSHWTGLGPNTEAFF	TGTGCCAGCAGTCACTGGACAGGGTTAGGTCCGAACACTGAAGCTTTCTTT
.	14	TRBV25-1	.	TRBJ1-2	CASSEYGQADGYTF	TGTGCCAGCAGTGAATACGGGCAGGCGGATGGCTACACCTTC
TRBD2	15	TRBV7-2	many	TRBJ2-5	CASSLRGGVPETQYF	TGTGCCAGCAGCTTGCGGGGGGGCGTCCCAGAGACCCAGTACTTC
.	15	TRBV27	few	TRBJ2-7	CASSLSLGLRYEQYF	TGTGCCAGCAGTTTATCGCTCGGACTACGCTACGAGCAGTACTTC
.	13	TRBV9	.	TRBJ2-3	CASSEAGEDTQYF	TGTGCCAGCAGCGAAGCCGGGGAGGATACGCAGTATTTT